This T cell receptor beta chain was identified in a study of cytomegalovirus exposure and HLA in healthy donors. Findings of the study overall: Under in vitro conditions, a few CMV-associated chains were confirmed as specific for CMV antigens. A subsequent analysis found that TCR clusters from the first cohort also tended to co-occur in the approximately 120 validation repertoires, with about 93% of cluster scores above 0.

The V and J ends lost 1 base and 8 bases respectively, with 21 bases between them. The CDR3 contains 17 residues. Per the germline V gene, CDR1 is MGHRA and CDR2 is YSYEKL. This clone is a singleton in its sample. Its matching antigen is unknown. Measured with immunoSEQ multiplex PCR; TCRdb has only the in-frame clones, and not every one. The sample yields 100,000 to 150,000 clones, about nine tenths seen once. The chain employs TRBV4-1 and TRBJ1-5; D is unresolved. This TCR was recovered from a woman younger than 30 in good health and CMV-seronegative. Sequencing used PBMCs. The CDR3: CASSQGPSPFSLEPQHF. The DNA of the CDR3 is TGCGCCAGCAGCCAAGGGCCGTCCCCGTTTTCGTTGGAGCCCCAGCATTTT.